A selection of T cell receptor beta chains follows, all from one sample in a study of tumor-infiltrating lymphocytes in localized non-small cell lung cancer. Measured with immunoSEQ multiplex PCR; TCRdb has only the in-frame clones, and not every one. The sample has about 11,000 clones, 70% to 90% seen once. The source material was uninvolved lung tissue not adjacent to the tumor. All receptors derive from a human donor with non-small cell lung cancer. The CDR3 runs from the conserved cysteine through the conserved F or W. The order of the fields is D gene, V gene, J gene, clone size, CDR3 DNA, CDR3 protein. The D gene is left open where the match is weak. Not every row has a clone size; where given, it reads once, few, many or a size class.

-,TRBV2,TRBJ2-7,-,TGTGCCAGCAGTGGACAGGTAATCTACGAGCAGTACTTC,CASSGQVIYEQYF
-,TRBV6-5,TRBJ2-3,-,TGTGCCAGCAGGGTTGTGAACACAGATACGCAGTATTTT,CASRVVNTDTQYF
TRBD1,TRBV27,TRBJ1-2,-,TGTGCCAGCAGTTCCGACAGGGGGCGGCATGGCTACACCTTC,CASSSDRGRHGYTF
-,TRBV30,TRBJ1-1,-,TGTGCCTGGAGTGTATTGTGGGGGAACACTGAAGCTTTCTTT,CAWSVLWGNTEAFF
TRBD1,TRBV4-2,TRBJ2-1,once,TGTGCCAGCAGCCAAGGACAGGGCACCTACAATGAGCAGTTCTTC,CASSQGQGTYNEQFF
-,TRBV5-1,TRBJ1-2,-,TGCGCCAGCAGCCCGGCAACGACCACTGATTCTACGGGCTACACCTTC,CASSPATTTDSTGYTF
-,TRBV7-6,TRBJ1-1,once,TGTGCCAGCAGCTTAGACGGAGCTGTCTCTACTGAAGCTTTCTTT,CASSLDGAVSTEAFF
-,TRBV18,TRBJ2-7,once,TGTGCCAGCTCACGGACAGTGAACGCCTACGAGCAGTACTTC,CASSRTVNAYEQYF
-,TRBV7-3,TRBJ2-2,once,TGTGCCAGCAGCCCCGGGCCCCTTACGTCCCGGGAGCTGTTTTTT,CASSPGPLTSRELFF
-,TRBV30,TRBJ1-1,-,TGTGCCTGGAATTTGGGCGGGGGGACTGAAGCTTTCTTT,CAWNLGGGTEAFF
TRBD1,TRBV14,TRBJ2-2,-,TGTGCCAGCAGCCAGGACAGGGCCGGCACCGGGGAGCTGTTTTTT,CASSQDRAGTGELFF
TRBD1,TRBV5-4,TRBJ1-3,-,TGTGCCAGCAGCCAAGCGACAGGGATCCCTGGAAACACCATATATTTT,CASSQATGIPGNTIYF
TRBD2,TRBV19,TRBJ2-1,-,TGTGCCAGTACCAGGGGACTAGCGGGGGCCCCGACGGATGAGCAGTTCTTC,CASTRGLAGAPTDEQFF
TRBD1,TRBV9,TRBJ1-1,-,TGTGCCAGCAGCGTAGCGGGACAGGGGGCGCCTAAGAACACTGAAGCTTTCTTT,CASSVAGQGAPKNTEAFF
TRBD1,TRBV18,TRBJ1-2,once,TGTGCCAGCTCACCGAGGACAGGGGAGGGCTCTGGCTACACCTTC,CASSPRTGEGSGYTF
TRBD2,TRBV5-1,TRBJ2-5,-,TGCGCCAGCAGCGGGTATGAGCGGGGGGGCTTTGAGACCCAGTACTTC,CASSGYERGGFETQYF
TRBD2,TRBV6-4,TRBJ2-3,-,TGTGCCAGCAGTGAACGGGAGGCCACAGATACGCAGTATTTT,CASSEREATDTQYF
-,TRBV6-1,TRBJ1-6,-,TGTGCCAGCAGTGAAGGTAGTAATTCACCCCTCCACTTT,CASSEGSNSPLHF
-,TRBV4-3,TRBJ1-1,-,TGCGCCAGCAGCCAAGGCGCTTACGAGACAGCGAACACTGAAGCTTTCTTT,CASSQGAYETANTEAFF
-,TRBV7-2,TRBJ1-1,-,TGTGCCAGCAGACTAAAGGGAGGGCAGGAAGCTTTCTTT,CASRLKGGQEAFF
TRBD2,TRBV10-2,TRBJ2-3,-,TGCGCCAGCAGTCGCCAGCTAGCGGGGGGAAGCGCAGATACGCAGTATTTT,CASSRQLAGGSADTQYF
TRBD1,TRBV4-1,TRBJ2-6,-,TGCGCCAGCAGCCAACAGGGGGCCGTAATGGGCTCTGGGGCCAACGTCCTGACTTTC,CASSQQGAVMGSGANVLTF
TRBD1,TRBV18,TRBJ2-5,-,TGTGCCAGCTCACCGGGACAGCCCCGGGGTGAGACCCAGTACTTC,CASSPGQPRGETQYF
-,TRBV7-6,TRBJ1-2,-,TGTGCCAGCAGCCCGTCGTACCGGGACACTACACGAGGCTACACCTTC,CASSPSYRDTTRGYTF
-,TRBV30,TRBJ1-2,-,TGTGCCTGGAACTCGGGATTCCTCTATGGCTACACCTTC,CAWNSGFLYGYTF
-,TRBV7-2,TRBJ2-1,-,TGTGCCAGCAGCTCAGGGCCCCACAATGAGCAGTTCTTC,CASSSGPHNEQFF
-,TRBV5-6,TRBJ1-1,-,TGTGCCAGCAGTTCTCATGAAACCTTGAACACTGAAGCTTTCTTT,CASSSHETLNTEAFF
-,TRBV10-3,TRBJ1-1,-,TGTGCCATCAGGACGATTTCGGGGAACACTGAAGCTTTCTTT,CAIRTISGNTEAFF
TRBD1,TRBV5-1,TRBJ1-5,-,TGCGCCAGCAGCTCGGGACAGGGACAACAGCCCCAGCATTTT,CASSSGQGQQPQHF
TRBD1,TRBV29-1,TRBJ1-1,-,TGCAGCGTGGACAGGGGAGGGAACACTGAAGCTTTCTTT,CSVDRGGNTEAFF
-,TRBV7-2,TRBJ2-5,-,TGTGCCAGCAGCCACAACGGGGGACTAGAGACCCAGTACTTC,CASSHNGGLETQYF
-,TRBV7-2,TRBJ1-5,-,TGTGCCAGCAGCCCGGGCGGTGGCAATCAGCCCCAGCATTTT,CASSPGGGNQPQHF
-,TRBV6-5,TRBJ1-6,-,TGTGCCAGCAGTTCAGGGTCTGGGGTTATCTCACCCCTCCACTTT,CASSSGSGVISPLHF
-,TRBV5-4,TRBJ1-2,-,TGTGCCAGCAGCTTGGGTCTCACAAACTATGGCTACACCTTC,CASSLGLTNYGYTF
-,TRBV18,TRBJ2-2,-,TGTGCCAGCTCACCAAACACCGGGGAGCTGTTTTTT,CASSPNTGELFF
-,TRBV15,TRBJ1-5,-,TGTGCCACCAGCAGAGGGGGTCGTTATCAGCCCCAGCATTTT,CATSRGGRYQPQHF
TRBD1,TRBV13,TRBJ2-7,-,TGTGCCAGCAGCTTGAACAGGGGGCACGAGCAGTACTTC,CASSLNRGHEQYF
-,TRBV4-1,TRBJ1-5,-,TGCGCCAGCAGCCATCCTCAGGGTTCCAGCAATCAGCCCCAGCATTTT,CASSHPQGSSNQPQHF
-,TRBV18,TRBJ2-5,once,TGTGCCAGCTCACCGGCTTTTGACCCCTCGGGGACCCAGTACTTC,CASSPAFDPSGTQYF
-,TRBV15,TRBJ2-7,-,TGTGCCACCAGCAGAGAGGCGGGTAGCTCCTACGAGCAGTACTTC,CATSREAGSSYEQYF
-,TRBV2,TRBJ1-5,-,TGTGCCAGCAGTGTACAGGTTCAGCCCCAGCATTTT,CASSVQVQPQHF
-,TRBV4-1,TRBJ2-7,-,TGCGCCAGCAGCCCAACCGGGACCACCAACTCCTACGAGCAGTACTTC,CASSPTGTTNSYEQYF
-,TRBV19,TRBJ1-3,-,TGTGCCAGTAGTATAGGATCCCTGACAGGCTCTGGAAACACCATATATTTT,CASSIGSLTGSGNTIYF
-,TRBV4-2,TRBJ1-2,-,TGTGCCAGCAGCCAAGAGCAGGCAAACTATGGCTACACCTTC,CASSQEQANYGYTF
-,TRBV11-2,TRBJ1-1,-,TGTGCCAGCAGCTTAATCTCGAACACTGAAGCTTTCTTT,CASSLISNTEAFF
-,TRBV11-2,TRBJ2-3,-,TGTGCCAGCAGCTCCCTTAGAGGGAGCCGCACAGATACGCAGTATTTT,CASSSLRGSRTDTQYF
-,TRBV7-8,TRBJ2-2,-,TGTGCCAGCAGCCCCCTCCGACAGGGGAGGGCCGGGGAGCTGTTTTTT,CASSPLRQGRAGELFF
TRBD1,TRBV2,TRBJ1-2,-,TGTGCCAGCATCCGGGACGTGGGACAGGGCACTAACTATGGCTACACCTTC,CASIRDVGQGTNYGYTF
-,TRBV4-1,TRBJ2-2,-,TGCGCCAGCAGCCAAGCGGGACTCAAAGCCGGGGAGCTGTTTTTT,CASSQAGLKAGELFF
TRBD2,TRBV5-1,TRBJ2-3,-,TGCGCCAGCACCCTAGCGGGGGCATACACAGATACGCAGTATTTT,CASTLAGAYTDTQYF
-,TRBV5-1,TRBJ1-1,-,TGCGCCAGCAGCTTGACTACGGGGGGGAACACTGAAGCTTTCTTT,CASSLTTGGNTEAFF
TRBD1,TRBV5-6,TRBJ1-4,-,TGTGCCAGCAGCCGACAGGGCGGGGCTAATGAAAAACTGTTTTTT,CASSRQGGANEKLFF